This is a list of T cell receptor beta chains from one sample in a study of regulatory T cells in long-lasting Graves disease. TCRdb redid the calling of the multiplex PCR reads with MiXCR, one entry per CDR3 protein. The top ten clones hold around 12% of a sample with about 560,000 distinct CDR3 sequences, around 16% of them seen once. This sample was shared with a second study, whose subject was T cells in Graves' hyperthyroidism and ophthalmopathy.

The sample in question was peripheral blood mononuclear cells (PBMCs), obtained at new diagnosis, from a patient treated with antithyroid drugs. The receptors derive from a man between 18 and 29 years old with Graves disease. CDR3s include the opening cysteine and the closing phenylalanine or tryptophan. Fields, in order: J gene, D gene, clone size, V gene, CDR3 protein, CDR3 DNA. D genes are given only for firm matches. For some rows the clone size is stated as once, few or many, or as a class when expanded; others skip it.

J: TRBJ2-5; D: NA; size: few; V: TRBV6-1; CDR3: CASRQGGTETQYF; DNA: TGTGCCAGCAGACAGGGGGGGACAGAGACCCAGTACTTC
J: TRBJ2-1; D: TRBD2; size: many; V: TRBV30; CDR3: CAWSPSGSNEQFF; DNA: TGTGCCTGGAGTCCTAGCGGGAGCAATGAGCAGTTCTTC
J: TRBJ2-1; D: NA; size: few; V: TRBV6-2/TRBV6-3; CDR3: CASTFNSSNNEQFF; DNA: TGTGCCAGCACATTTAATAGCAGTAACAATGAGCAGTTCTTC
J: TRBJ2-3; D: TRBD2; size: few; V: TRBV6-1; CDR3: CASSEAPSGKGTDTQYF; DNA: TGTGCCAGCAGTGAAGCGCCTAGCGGGAAGGGTACAGATACGCAGTATTTT
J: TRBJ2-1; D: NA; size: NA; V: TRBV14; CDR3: CASSLWGPPYNEQFF; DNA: TGTGCCAGCAGCCTGTGGGGGCCCCCCTACAATGAGCAGTTCTTC
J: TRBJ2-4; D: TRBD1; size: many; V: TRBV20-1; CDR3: CSARDRDSKLRNIQYF; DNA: TGCAGTGCTAGAGACCGGGACAGCAAACTAAGAAACATTCAGTACTTC
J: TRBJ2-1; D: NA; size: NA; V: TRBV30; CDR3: CALNEQFF; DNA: TGTGCCTTGAATGAGCAGTTCTTC
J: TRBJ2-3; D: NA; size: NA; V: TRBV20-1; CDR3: CSAKRGTLKYF; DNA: TGCAGTGCTAAAAGAGGGACCCTAAAGTATTTT
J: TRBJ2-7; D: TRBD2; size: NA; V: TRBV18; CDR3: CASAAGGAPQQYF; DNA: TGTGCCAGCGCTGCGGGGGGCGCCCCCCAGCAGTACTTC
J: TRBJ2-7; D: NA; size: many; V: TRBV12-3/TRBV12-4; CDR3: CASSPRQYEQYF; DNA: TGTGCCAGCAGTCCACGACAGTACGAGCAGTACTTC
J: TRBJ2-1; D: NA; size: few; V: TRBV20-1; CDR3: CSARDLGGNYNEQFF; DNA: TGCAGTGCTAGAGATCTTGGCGGGAACTACAATGAGCAGTTCTTC
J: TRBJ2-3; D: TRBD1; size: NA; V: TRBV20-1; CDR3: CSASKVTGNTDTQYF; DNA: TGCAGTGCTAGCAAGGTGACAGGGAACACAGATACGCAGTATTTT
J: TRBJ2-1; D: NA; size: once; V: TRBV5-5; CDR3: CASGLGYSYNEQFF; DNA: TGTGCCAGCGGCTTGGGGTACTCCTACAATGAGCAGTTCTTC
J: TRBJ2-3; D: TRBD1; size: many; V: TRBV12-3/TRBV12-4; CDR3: CASVTGGSDTQYF; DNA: TGTGCCAGCGTGACAGGGGGATCAGATACGCAGTATTTT
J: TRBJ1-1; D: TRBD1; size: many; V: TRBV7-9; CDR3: CASSLEGAGTEAFF; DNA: TGTGCCAGCAGCTTGGAGGGGGCTGGGACTGAAGCTTTCTTT
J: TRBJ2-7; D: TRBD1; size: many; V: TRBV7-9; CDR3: CASSPTGTAILYEQYF; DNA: TGTGCCAGCAGCCCAACCGGGACAGCAATATTATACGAGCAGTACTTC
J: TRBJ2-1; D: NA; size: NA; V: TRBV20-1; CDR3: CSAKGLASSYNEQFF; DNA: TGCAGTGCTAAGGGGCTCGCGAGCTCCTACAATGAGCAGTTCTTC
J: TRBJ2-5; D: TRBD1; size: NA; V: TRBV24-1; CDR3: CATSATDRVEETQYF; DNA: TGTGCCACCAGTGCCACGGACAGGGTAGAGGAGACCCAGTACTTC